Shown below are 16 T cell receptor beta chains from a single sample sequenced in a study of blood T cell repertoires in COVID-19. Only in-frame clones appear in the TCRdb table, and some are missing; sequencing was by immunoSEQ multiplex PCR. The data contain under 150,000 clones, under 85% of them singletons. Input material: PBMCs or T cells enriched from blood (not recorded which). The receptors stem from a man aged 25-40 years who had recovered from COVID-19.

V and J are TRBV7-9 and TRBJ1-4; 7 bases fit TRBD1. V lost 5 bases to trimming and J lost 7 bases; unmatched junction nucleotides: 10. Looked up from germline, CDR1 is SEHNR and CDR2 is FQNEAQ (reference sequence). This CDR3 spans 15 amino acids. This chain's CDR3 is CASSPPGTVGEKLFF. The CDR3 coding sequence is TGTGCCAGCAGCCCACCCGGGACAGTAGGTGAAAAACTGTTTTTT.

This chain links TRBV7-9 with TRBJ1-6; tentatively, D is TRBD1 (6 bases). The germline gives CDR1 SEHNR, CDR2 FQNEAQ (reference sequence). The CDR3 loop spans 19 amino acids. V lost 6 bases to trimming and J lost 0 bases, with 21 bases between them. The CDR3 region has the DNA TGTGCCAGCAGTTTCGACAGGCGCCGAAGCAGCTCCTATAATTCACCCCTCCACTTT. Translation: CASSFDRRRSSSYNSPLHF.

As concerns this clone: Other DNA sequences from this sample encode an identical CDR3 as well. The rearrangement links TRBV27 to TRBJ1-5; D perhaps matches TRBD1 (5 bases). V lost 2 bases and J lost 0, with 11 bases in between. Germline CDR1 reads MNHEY; CDR2 reads SMNVEV (reference sequence). The CDR3 is 16 amino acids. CDR3 sequence: CASSLGRGYSNQPQHF. In DNA form, the CDR3 reads TGTGCCAGCAGTTTAGGGCGGGGGTATAGCAATCAGCCCCAGCATTTT.

This clone was counted a few times. The identical CDR3 is also encoded by other nucleotide sequences in the sample. The V gene is TRBV27, the J gene TRBJ2-3; a weak D match, TRBD1 (6 bases). The CDR3 is 16 residues long. From germline, CDR1 is MNHEY and CDR2 SMNVEV (reference sequence). V dropped 6 bases and J dropped 1 base, with 17 bases sitting between them. CDR3 amino acids: CASRSLLGAGTDTQYF. DNA for the CDR3: TGTGCCAGCAGGAGTTTATTGGGGGCGGGCACAGATACGCAGTATTTT.

This chain connects TRBV5-4 to TRBJ1-6; 7 bases map to TRBD1. This CDR3 is 15 amino acids long. V shed 2 bases and J 6 bases; nucleotides not matched to a gene: 5. CDR1 and CDR2 (germline): SGHNT, YYREEE (reference sequence). CDR3 DNA: TGTGCCAGCAGCTTAGACAGGGAAACTAATTCACCCCTCCACTTT. As protein: CASSLDRETNSPLHF.

The chain employs TRBV21-1 and TRBJ1-6; TRBD1 is the table's D call and was not checked against the DNA. TRBV21-1 is labeled a pseudogene. The CDR3 runs 17 residues. Written as DNA, the CDR3 is TGTGCCAGCAGCAAAGGGGGGACAGGGATGGATCATTCACCCCTCCACTTT. Translation: CASSKGGTGMDHSPLHF.

This clone was counted a few times. The chain couples TRBV5-1 to TRBJ2-2; 13 bases map to TRBD2. CDR1 is SGHRS and CDR2 is YFSETQ in the germline V gene. The CDR3 runs to 17 residues. V shed 4 bases and J 5 bases; nucleotides not matched to a gene: 8. The chain's CDR3 is CASSAGLAGVWTGELFF. CDR3 DNA sequence: TGCGCCAGCAGCGCCGGACTAGCGGGAGTTTGGACCGGGGAGCTGTTTTTT.

V usage is TRBV9 and J usage is TRBJ1-2, with unresolved D. The CDR3 sequence is 14 residues long. V lost 0 bases, J lost 8 bases, and 14 bases lay in between. Germline V CDR1 and CDR2: SGDLS, YYNGEE. Here the CDR3 DNA reads TGTGCCAGCAGCGTAGGTGACACCGATGGGGGCTACACCTTC. Its translation: CASSVGDTDGGYTF.

The V and J genes are TRBV29-1 and TRBJ2-5, with 12 bases identical to TRBD1. The CDR3 is 15 amino acids. J gave up 6 bases and V 3 bases, and 8 bases lay outside the gene matches. CDR1 and CDR2 from the germline V gene are SQVTM and ANQGSEA. CDR3: CSVDLGQGAGKTQYF. CDR3 sequence (DNA): TGCAGCGTTGATTTGGGACAGGGGGCCGGAAAGACCCAGTACTTC.

The chain carries TRBV6-5 and TRBJ1-2; no reliable D call. CDR3 length: 14 residues. The germline V gene has CDR1 MNHEY and CDR2 SVGAGI. V gave up 4 bases and J gave up 3 bases, with 12 bases separating them. The CDR3 region is CASSLTEEDYGYTF. The CDR3 nucleotides read TGTGCCAGCAGTTTGACGGAGGAGGACTATGGCTACACCTTC.

The chain carries TRBV7-2 and TRBJ1-1; the match to TRBD1 covers 9 bases. The V segment lost 4 bases and the J segment 3 bases; nucleotides outside the gene matches: 6. CDR1 is SGHTA and CDR2 is FQGNSA in the germline V gene. CDR3 length equals 15 residues. CDR3 DNA sequence: TGTGCCAGCAGCTCTTCGGGACAGGGTCACACTGAAGCTTTCTTT. Its protein product is CASSSSGQGHTEAFF.

The J gene is TRBJ2-1, the V gene TRBV11-2; D perhaps matches TRBD1 (6 bases). Between the trimmed V and J ends, which lost 5 bases and 4 bases, there was a span of 24 bases. This CDR3 is 18 amino acids long. Germline V gene lookup returns CDR1 SGHAT and CDR2 FQNNGV. CDR3 region: CASSLPWEQGFGYNEQFF. CDR3 coding DNA: TGTGCCAGCAGCCTGCCTTGGGAACAGGGTTTCGGATACAATGAGCAGTTCTTC.

J is TRBJ2-3 and V is TRBV19; 10 bases map to TRBD1. The CDR3 consists of 15 residues. The J segment lost 4 bases and the V segment lost 0 bases, leaving 1 base of the junction unmatched. Germline CDR1 and CDR2: LNHDA and SQIVND (reference sequence). The CDR3 DNA sequence: TGTGCCAGTAGTATAGACGGGACAGGGGCAGATACGCAGTATTTT. This translates into CASSIDGTGADTQYF.

This clone was found once. V and J are TRBV4-1 and TRBJ1-2; D not resolved. Germline CDR1 is MGHRA and CDR2 is YSYEKL. The CDR3 is 13 amino acids. The V gene lost 1 base and the J gene lost 3 bases, with 6 bases spanning the gap. CDR3 nucleotide sequence: TGCGCCAGCAGCCAAGGGCCCGACTATGGCTACACCTTC. Protein sequence: CASSQGPDYGYTF.

This clone was seen only once. This rearrangement joins TRBV19 to TRBJ1-5; no definite D call. Germline V CDR1 and CDR2: LNHDA, SQIVND (reference sequence). The V and J ends lost 9 bases and 0 bases respectively, with 9 bases between them. The CDR3 covers 13 residues. CDR3 residues: CASGDYSNQPQHF. CDR3 sequence (DNA): TGTGCCAGCGGAGATTATAGCAATCAGCCCCAGCATTTT.

J is TRBJ1-2 and V is TRBV29-1, with a tentative D call TRBD1 (6 bases). V was cut by 3 bases and J by 8 bases, with 13 bases left in between. The CDR3 consists of 12 residues. Germline V CDR1 and CDR2: SQVTM, ANQGSEA. The CDR3 nucleotides are TGCAGCGTTGAGGGGGCAGGGCGCGGCTACACCTTC. The encoded protein is CSVEGAGRGYTF.